A selection of T cell receptor beta chains follows, all from one sample in a study of blood T cell repertoires in COVID-19. TCRdb's table, derived via immunoSEQ multiplex PCR, lists solely in-frame clones and lacks some. The repertoire consists of about 180,000 clones, with roughly nine tenths occurring once and the leading ten covering under 3%. Sequencing was done on a sample of PBMCs or T cells enriched from blood (not recorded which). These receptors were obtained from a woman between 35 and 50 years old with acute COVID-19. Both conserved end residues are part of each CDR3. Each record gives: D gene, clone size, V gene, J gene, CDR3 protein, CDR3 DNA. D genes are given only for firm matches. Size tells how often a clone was seen (once, few, many) or the class of an expanded clone, and some rows leave it out.

D gene: NA
clone size: NA
V gene: TRBV19
J gene: TRBJ1-1
CDR3 protein: CASSSLEGGRVSRNTEAFF
CDR3 DNA: TGTGCCAGTAGTTCGTTGGAGGGGGGGCGGGTATCGCGGAACACTGAAGCTTTCTTT

D gene: NA
clone size: once
V gene: TRBV18
J gene: TRBJ2-1
CDR3 protein: CASSPFTGNEQFF
CDR3 DNA: TGTGCCAGCTCACCATTCACAGGTAATGAGCAGTTCTTC

D gene: TRBD1
clone size: NA
V gene: TRBV5-1
J gene: TRBJ1-3
CDR3 protein: CASSWNARKGAAGNTIYF
CDR3 DNA: TGCGCCAGCAGCTGGAATGCGAGAAAGGGGGCTGCTGGAAACACCATATATTTT

D gene: NA
clone size: once
V gene: TRBV7-9
J gene: TRBJ1-4
CDR3 protein: CASSLRQAGEKLFF
CDR3 DNA: TGTGCCAGCAGCCTACGACAGGCTGGGGAAAAACTGTTTTTT

D gene: TRBD2
clone size: NA
V gene: TRBV4-1
J gene: TRBJ2-3
CDR3 protein: CASSRGGRTDTQYF
CDR3 DNA: TGCGCCAGCAGCCGCGGGGGGAGAACAGATACGCAGTATTTT

D gene: NA
clone size: NA
V gene: TRBV9
J gene: TRBJ2-5
CDR3 protein: CASSVHGTGQETQYF
CDR3 DNA: TGTGCCAGCAGCGTCCACGGTACAGGCCAAGAGACCCAGTACTTC

D gene: TRBD2
clone size: NA
V gene: TRBV5-5
J gene: TRBJ2-5
CDR3 protein: CASALLGLAGRETQYF
CDR3 DNA: TGTGCCAGCGCCCTCCTGGGACTAGCGGGAAGAGAGACCCAGTACTTC

D gene: TRBD2
clone size: NA
V gene: TRBV6-5
J gene: TRBJ2-6
CDR3 protein: CASTQGGSGANVLTF
CDR3 DNA: TGTGCCAGCACCCAGGGAGGGTCTGGGGCCAACGTCCTGACTTTC

D gene: NA
clone size: few
V gene: TRBV6-5
J gene: TRBJ2-5
CDR3 protein: CASSYSRSGTQYF
CDR3 DNA: TGTGCCAGCAGTTACTCCCGCTCAGGGACCCAGTACTTC

D gene: NA
clone size: NA
V gene: TRBV27
J gene: TRBJ1-1
CDR3 protein: CASSGRTRNTEAFF
CDR3 DNA: TGTGCCAGCAGCGGACGCACTAGGAACACTGAAGCTTTCTTT

D gene: TRBD1
clone size: NA
V gene: TRBV5-4
J gene: TRBJ2-3
CDR3 protein: CASSLFDRATDTQYF
CDR3 DNA: TGTGCCAGCAGCTTGTTCGACAGGGCGACAGATACGCAGTATTTT

D gene: TRBD2
clone size: NA
V gene: TRBV7-2
J gene: TRBJ2-3
CDR3 protein: CASSVLAGRTDTQYF
CDR3 DNA: TGTGCCAGCAGCGTACTAGCGGGACGAACAGATACGCAGTATTTT

D gene: TRBD2
clone size: NA
V gene: TRBV5-1
J gene: TRBJ2-2
CDR3 protein: CASGSGGRSGELFF
CDR3 DNA: TGCGCCAGCGGCAGCGGGGGACGTAGCGGGGAGCTGTTTTTT

D gene: NA
clone size: NA
V gene: TRBV9
J gene: TRBJ1-1
CDR3 protein: CASSVGVERNTEAFF
CDR3 DNA: TGTGCCAGCAGCGTAGGAGTTGAGCGGAACACTGAAGCTTTCTTT

D gene: TRBD2
clone size: NA
V gene: TRBV7-3
J gene: TRBJ2-1
CDR3 protein: CASSQGPGTSGYNEQFF
CDR3 DNA: TGTGCCAGCAGCCAAGGCCCAGGGACTAGCGGTTACAATGAGCAGTTCTTC

D gene: TRBD1
clone size: NA
V gene: TRBV12-5
J gene: TRBJ2-7
CDR3 protein: CASGLQGAPGEQYF
CDR3 DNA: TGTGCTAGTGGTTTGCAGGGGGCGCCGGGGGAGCAGTACTTC

D gene: TRBD2
clone size: NA
V gene: TRBV2
J gene: TRBJ2-2
CDR3 protein: CASSSDRTSGSLGPGELFF
CDR3 DNA: TGTGCCAGCAGTTCCGATAGGACTAGCGGGAGTCTTGGTCCCGGGGAGCTGTTTTTT

D gene: TRBD1
clone size: once
V gene: TRBV6-5
J gene: TRBJ1-3
CDR3 protein: CASSSVGTGGNTIYF
CDR3 DNA: TGTGCCAGCAGTTCGGTAGGGACAGGCGGAAACACCATATATTTT

D gene: NA
clone size: once
V gene: TRBV27
J gene: TRBJ2-2
CDR3 protein: CASSPPRSGELFF
CDR3 DNA: TGTGCCAGCAGTCCCCCCCGCAGCGGGGAGCTGTTTTTT

D gene: TRBD2
clone size: NA
V gene: TRBV5-1
J gene: TRBJ2-2
CDR3 protein: CASSLAFLGGPVTGELFF
CDR3 DNA: TGCGCCAGCAGCTTGGCCTTTTTGGGAGGGCCGGTCACCGGGGAGCTGTTTTTT

D gene: NA
clone size: NA
V gene: TRBV7-9
J gene: TRBJ1-2
CDR3 protein: CASSLVGQGSYGYTF
CDR3 DNA: TGTGCCAGCAGCTTAGTCGGGCAGGGTTCCTATGGCTACACCTTC

D gene: NA
clone size: NA
V gene: TRBV29-1
J gene: TRBJ2-3
CDR3 protein: CSVASGTSTDTQYF
CDR3 DNA: TGCAGCGTGGCCTCCGGGACTAGCACAGATACGCAGTATTTT

D gene: NA
clone size: NA
V gene: TRBV10-2
J gene: TRBJ2-7
CDR3 protein: CASRPGEKTYEQYF
CDR3 DNA: TGCGCCAGCCGCCCTGGGGAGAAAACCTACGAGCAGTACTTC

D gene: TRBD2
clone size: once
V gene: TRBV5-6
J gene: TRBJ2-5
CDR3 protein: CASSLRVAGGPETQYF
CDR3 DNA: TGTGCCAGCAGCTTGAGGGTAGCGGGAGGGCCGGAGACCCAGTACTTC

D gene: NA
clone size: NA
V gene: TRBV2
J gene: TRBJ1-1
CDR3 protein: CASRQGRMNTEAFF
CDR3 DNA: TGTGCCAGCAGGCAGGGGCGAATGAACACTGAAGCTTTCTTT

D gene: TRBD1
clone size: once
V gene: TRBV11-2
J gene: TRBJ2-2
CDR3 protein: CASSHRGQISTGELFF
CDR3 DNA: TGTGCCAGCAGCCACAGGGGGCAGATAAGCACCGGGGAGCTGTTTTTT

D gene: NA
clone size: NA
V gene: TRBV28
J gene: TRBJ1-6
CDR3 protein: CASSLQVRSSPLHF
CDR3 DNA: TGTGCCAGCAGTCTTCAGGTCAGGTCTTCACCCCTCCACTTT

D gene: NA
clone size: NA
V gene: TRBV5-4
J gene: TRBJ2-3
CDR3 protein: CASSFLPFWRAYEADTQYF
CDR3 DNA: TGTGCCAGCAGCTTTCTCCCTTTCTGGAGGGCCTATGAGGCAGATACGCAGTATTTT

D gene: TRBD2
clone size: NA
V gene: TRBV5-1
J gene: TRBJ2-5
CDR3 protein: CASSLGTSGSNEETQYF
CDR3 DNA: TGCGCCAGCAGCCTCGGGACTAGCGGGAGCAACGAAGAGACCCAGTACTTC

D gene: TRBD1
clone size: NA
V gene: TRBV3-1/TRBV3-2
J gene: TRBJ2-2
CDR3 protein: CASRPTGLVAGELFF
CDR3 DNA: TGTGCCAGCAGGCCGACAGGGTTGGTGGCCGGGGAGCTGTTTTTT

D gene: TRBD1
clone size: NA
V gene: TRBV12-5
J gene: TRBJ2-5
CDR3 protein: CASGLGTGKETQYF
CDR3 DNA: TGTGCTAGTGGTTTGGGGACAGGGAAAGAGACCCAGTACTTC

D gene: NA
clone size: NA
V gene: TRBV7-9
J gene: TRBJ1-3
CDR3 protein: CASSLYRADTIYF
CDR3 DNA: TGTGCCAGCAGCTTGTACAGGGCGGACACCATATATTTT

D gene: NA
clone size: NA
V gene: TRBV3-1/TRBV3-2
J gene: TRBJ2-7
CDR3 protein: CASSQGLASYEQYF
CDR3 DNA: TGTGCCAGCAGTCAGGGACTGGCAAGCTACGAGCAGTACTTC

D gene: NA
clone size: NA
V gene: TRBV11-2
J gene: TRBJ1-2
CDR3 protein: CASSLKSGQHYGYTF
CDR3 DNA: TGTGCCAGCAGCCTAAAATCAGGACAGCACTATGGCTACACCTTC

D gene: NA
clone size: NA
V gene: TRBV3-1/TRBV3-2
J gene: TRBJ2-1
CDR3 protein: CASSQLGRSSYNEQFF
CDR3 DNA: TGTGCCAGCAGCCAATTGGGGCGGAGCTCCTACAATGAGCAGTTCTTC

D gene: TRBD2
clone size: once
V gene: TRBV6-2/TRBV6-3
J gene: TRBJ2-5
CDR3 protein: CASSEGVTSGSRETQYF
CDR3 DNA: TGTGCCAGCAGTGAGGGGGTGACTAGCGGGAGTCGGGAGACCCAGTACTTC

D gene: NA
clone size: NA
V gene: TRBV19
J gene: TRBJ2-7
CDR3 protein: CASSRTFSSYEQYF
CDR3 DNA: TGTGCCAGTAGTCGGACTTTTTCATCCTACGAGCAGTACTTC

D gene: TRBD2
clone size: NA
V gene: TRBV19
J gene: TRBJ2-7
CDR3 protein: CASSTGRAGNTYEQYF
CDR3 DNA: TGTGCCAGTAGTACCGGGAGGGCGGGAAATACCTACGAGCAGTACTTC

D gene: TRBD2
clone size: NA
V gene: TRBV3-1/TRBV3-2
J gene: TRBJ2-5
CDR3 protein: CASSQGSSGYFRETQYF
CDR3 DNA: TGTGCCAGCAGCCAAGGGTCTAGCGGGTACTTCAGGGAGACCCAGTACTTC

D gene: NA
clone size: NA
V gene: TRBV7-2
J gene: TRBJ2-5
CDR3 protein: CASSLGHRETQYF
CDR3 DNA: TGTGCCAGCAGCTTAGGGCATCGAGAGACCCAGTACTTC

D gene: TRBD2
clone size: NA
V gene: TRBV2
J gene: TRBJ2-2
CDR3 protein: CASKGLRESTGELFF
CDR3 DNA: TGTGCCAGCAAAGGTTTGCGGGAGAGCACCGGGGAGCTGTTTTTT

D gene: NA
clone size: NA
V gene: TRBV5-5
J gene: TRBJ1-6
CDR3 protein: CASSLKGEGNSPLHF
CDR3 DNA: TGTGCCAGCAGCTTGAAGGGGGAAGGTAATTCACCCCTCCACTTT

D gene: NA
clone size: NA
V gene: TRBV13
J gene: TRBJ1-1
CDR3 protein: CASSLTTFYTEAFF
CDR3 DNA: TGTGCCAGCAGCTTGACTACGTTCTACACTGAAGCTTTCTTT

D gene: NA
clone size: NA
V gene: TRBV18
J gene: TRBJ2-7
CDR3 protein: CASSPAAGPEQYF
CDR3 DNA: TGTGCCAGCTCACCAGCGGCGGGGCCTGAGCAGTACTTC

D gene: NA
clone size: NA
V gene: TRBV5-1
J gene: TRBJ2-2
CDR3 protein: CASSLALTRTGSQTGELFF
CDR3 DNA: TGCGCCAGCAGCTTGGCACTAACGAGGACTGGGTCACAAACCGGGGAGCTGTTTTTT

D gene: NA
clone size: NA
V gene: TRBV6-5
J gene: TRBJ2-3
CDR3 protein: CASSYSPGTLEQYF
CDR3 DNA: TGTGCCAGCAGTTACTCGCCGGGGACTCTAGAGCAGTATTTT

D gene: TRBD1
clone size: NA
V gene: TRBV4-1
J gene: TRBJ1-5
CDR3 protein: CASSLGPDRGMRSNQPQHF
CDR3 DNA: TGCGCCAGCAGCCTCGGACCAGACAGGGGTATGCGGAGCAATCAGCCCCAGCATTTT

D gene: NA
clone size: NA
V gene: TRBV9
J gene: TRBJ2-1
CDR3 protein: CASSRGRAGGSDNEQFF
CDR3 DNA: TGTGCCAGCAGCCGCGGACGAGCGGGTGGGTCGGACAATGAGCAGTTCTTC

D gene: TRBD2
clone size: NA
V gene: TRBV5-1
J gene: TRBJ2-1
CDR3 protein: CASSLTSGFSYNEQFF
CDR3 DNA: TGCGCCAGCAGCTTGACTAGCGGGTTCTCCTACAATGAGCAGTTCTTC

D gene: TRBD1
clone size: NA
V gene: TRBV7-2
J gene: TRBJ2-2
CDR3 protein: CASRSGTGSQTGELFF
CDR3 DNA: TGTGCCAGCAGATCCGGGACAGGGTCTCAGACCGGGGAGCTGTTTTTT

D gene: NA
clone size: NA
V gene: TRBV3-1/TRBV3-2
J gene: TRBJ2-1
CDR3 protein: CASSLGYNEQFF
CDR3 DNA: TGTGCCAGCAGCCTCGGTTACAATGAGCAGTTCTTC

D gene: NA
clone size: NA
V gene: TRBV12-3/TRBV12-4
J gene: TRBJ2-7
CDR3 protein: CASAGTATYEQYF
CDR3 DNA: TGTGCCAGCGCGGGGACAGCCACCTACGAGCAGTACTTC

D gene: TRBD2
clone size: NA
V gene: TRBV7-2
J gene: TRBJ2-3
CDR3 protein: CASSLTASGGGSTDTQYF
CDR3 DNA: TGTGCCAGCAGCTTGACGGCTAGCGGGGGGGGTAGCACAGATACGCAGTATTTT

D gene: NA
clone size: NA
V gene: TRBV15
J gene: TRBJ1-5
CDR3 protein: CATSRDPGQAWPQHF
CDR3 DNA: TGTGCCACCAGCAGAGATCCCGGCCAGGCATGGCCCCAGCATTTT

D gene: NA
clone size: NA
V gene: TRBV9
J gene: TRBJ2-5
CDR3 protein: CASSAGDLKETQYF
CDR3 DNA: TGTGCCAGCAGCGCCGGGGACTTGAAAGAGACCCAGTACTTC

D gene: TRBD2
clone size: NA
V gene: TRBV4-3
J gene: TRBJ2-7
CDR3 protein: CASSQDTSGLPLQQYF
CDR3 DNA: TGCGCCAGCAGCCAAGATACTAGCGGGCTGCCTCTCCAGCAGTACTTC

D gene: TRBD2
clone size: few
V gene: TRBV9
J gene: TRBJ2-5
CDR3 protein: CASNPAEGGLQETQYF
CDR3 DNA: TGTGCCAGCAACCCGGCGGAGGGAGGGCTGCAAGAGACCCAGTACTTC

D gene: TRBD1
clone size: NA
V gene: TRBV19
J gene: TRBJ1-5
CDR3 protein: CASSIQGGPNQPQHF
CDR3 DNA: TGTGCCAGTAGTATCCAGGGGGGCCCAAATCAGCCCCAGCATTTT

D gene: NA
clone size: NA
V gene: TRBV12-3/TRBV12-4
J gene: TRBJ2-2
CDR3 protein: CASSHNRELFF
CDR3 DNA: TGTGCCAGCAGTCATAATAGGGAGCTGTTTTTT

D gene: NA
clone size: NA
V gene: TRBV10-3
J gene: TRBJ2-7
CDR3 protein: CAISDPNRHEQYF
CDR3 DNA: TGTGCCATCAGTGATCCCAACAGGCACGAGCAGTACTTC